This T cell receptor beta chain was profiled in a study of blood T cell repertoires in COVID-19. Background on the study: Acute-phase and convalescent COVID-19 samples originated in the United States, Italy and Spain. PBMCs, B-cell-depleted T cells, or T cells were the source of the cDNA or gDNA that made up the material.

The V gene's germline CDR1 is SGDLS and CDR2 YYNGEE. Trimming at V came to 3 bases and at J to 2 bases, leaving 8 bases not matched to a gene. The CDR3 is made up of 16 amino acids. Study processing details: Estimation of nucleated cell counts relied on the amplification of reference gene primers. TCRdb's table, derived via immunoSEQ multiplex PCR, lists solely in-frame clones and lacks some. From that table come the V and J calls and clone size; the DNA was used to work out D and trimming. The profile covers under 250,000 clones, with over 80% appearing a single time and more than 25% taken by the ten largest.

Material for sequencing was peripheral blood. The V call is TRBV9, the J call TRBJ2-3, with TRBD1 matching over 8 bases. The sequence was obtained from a middle-aged man with acute or convalescent COVID-19. In DNA, the CDR3 is TGTGCCAGCAGCGCGTGGACAGGGTTAAACACAGATACGCAGTATTTT. This encodes CASSAWTGLNTDTQYF.